This T cell receptor (beta chain) appears in the sequencing data of a study of cytomegalovirus exposure and HLA in healthy donors. As concerns this clone: Its antigen is undetermined.

General study points: As immune exposure information, only CMV serostatus was available. Later work found that TCR association rates differed between HLA loci; DRB1 had the most and HLA-C the fewest. A previous analysis found most TCR beta V segments productive roughly 87% or roughly 30% of the time.

With 60 Vbeta and 13 Jbeta primers, the PCR was carried out. Here immunoSEQ multiplex PCR was the method, and the copy in TCRdb shows in-frame clones only, minus some. This table holds roughly 100,000 clones, roughly four fifths found once. Likely unrecorded immune exposures existed in these nominally healthy donors. Germline values: CDR1 SGHVS, CDR2 FNYEAQ. V was shortened by 2 bases and J by 1 base, with 8 bases between the two germline ends. CDR3 length: 14 amino acids. What was sequenced was PBMCs. This receptor was taken from a man aged 50 or older in good health and CMV-seronegative. The V and J genes are TRBV7-6 and TRBJ2-5; maybe TRBD1 (5 bases). CDR3 amino acids: CASSLMTVQETQYF. The DNA for the CDR3 is TGTGCCAGCAGCTTAATGACAGTCCAAGAGACCCAGTACTTC.